Below, 8 T cell receptor beta chains from the same sample are listed, as sequenced in a study of control samples from healthy donors and cancer patients. TCRdb's table, derived via immunoSEQ multiplex PCR, lists solely in-frame clones and lacks some. The sample carries 90,000 to 110,000 clones, roughly 90% recorded once. The sequencing input was blood. These receptors originate from a woman in her forties or fifties in good health.

The gene calls are TRBV7-2 and TRBJ2-2, with 11 bases aligning to TRBD2. Trimming cost V 5 bases and J 1 base; bases outside gene matches: 12. There are 19 residues in the CDR3. Germline V lookup: CDR1 SGHTA, CDR2 FQGNSA. CDR3 in amino acids: CASSMGTSGFLENTGELFF. CDR3 coding DNA: TGTGCCAGCAGCATGGGGACTAGCGGTTTTCTCGAGAACACCGGGGAGCTGTTTTTT.

The chain carries TRBV19 and TRBJ2-7; D remains unclear. CDR3 length: 9 amino acids. Germline V CDR1 and CDR2: LNHDA, SQIVND (reference sequence). Trimming cost V 10 bases and J 9 bases, with 10 bases left between them. In DNA, the CDR3 is TGTGCCACCCAGGATCGGCAGTACGTC. Protein product: CATQDRQYV.

The J gene is TRBJ2-7, the V gene TRBV18; 8 nucleotides match TRBD1. CDR1 is KGHSH, CDR2 LQKENI, per germline. The length of the CDR3 is 15 residues. Germline trimming cut 3 bases from V and 6 bases from J; bases unmatched to any gene: 10. CDR3: CASSPSGTGPIEQYF. CDR3 DNA sequence: TGTGCCAGCTCACCTTCCGGGACAGGCCCCATCGAGCAGTACTTC.

For this clone: The DNA is left out, because the CDR3 cannot be placed on it with certainty; the CDR3 is given as TCRdb lists it. CDR3 amino acids: CASSKVVGQGNTEAFF. The chain employs TRBV21-1 and TRBJ1-1; the table's D call, TRBD1, has no DNA check behind it. TRBV21-1 is a known pseudogene. The CDR3 has 16 amino acids, counting both end residues.

The chain employs TRBV18 and TRBJ2-2; 10 bases map to TRBD2. J lost 4 bases, V lost 4 bases, and 6 bases had no gene match. This CDR3 is built from 16 residues. Germline CDR1 and CDR2: KGHSH and LQKENI. The CDR3 coding sequence is TGTGCCAGCTCACTTCCTAGCGGGAGTATCACCGGGGAGCTGTTTTTT. Its protein product is CASSLPSGSITGELFF.

This clone was observed a handful of times. The chain carries TRBV21-1 and TRBJ1-5. TRBV21-1 is noted as a pseudogene. The CDR3 consists of 15 residues. The CDR3 is CASRLDRVLDQPQHF. The CDR3 nucleotides are TGTGCCAGCAGACTAGATAGGGTTTTGGATCAGCCCCAGCATTTT.

The chain couples TRBV7-3 to TRBJ2-3, with TRBD2 matching 10 bases. CDR1 SGHTA and CDR2 FQGTGA come from the germline V gene. This CDR3 comprises 17 residues. V dropped 7 bases and J dropped 1; count of bases not matched to a gene: 11. The CDR3 sequence is CASNFGLAEARTDTQYF. The CDR3 DNA is TGTGCCAGCAACTTCGGACTAGCGGAGGCCCGCACAGATACGCAGTATTTT.

This rearrangement joins TRBV6-6 to TRBJ2-3; 14 bases line up with TRBD2. Unmatched junction bases numbered 6, after V lost 5 bases and J lost 5 bases. This CDR3 region has 16 residues. Germline CDR1 MNHNY, CDR2 SVGAGI (reference sequence). CDR3 amino acids: CASSATSGGAEDTQYF. CDR3 bases: TGTGCCAGCAGTGCGACTAGCGGGGGGGCTGAAGATACGCAGTATTTT.